What follows are 20 T cell receptor beta chains derived from one specimen sequenced in a study of radiation and T cells in renal cell carcinoma. TCRdb keeps only in-frame clones here, not all; method: immunoSEQ multiplex PCR. Of about 15,000 clones in the sample, about two thirds were seen once. Regarding treatment: treatment-naive control, cytoreductive nephrectomy. This specimen was tumor tissue, taken from a patient whose treatment was nephrectomy without radiotherapy. The receptors here all came from a man in his 60s with renal cell carcinoma.

This clone was seen only a few times. The chain couples TRBV29-1 to TRBJ1-3, with a tentative D call TRBD1 (5 bases). Per the germline V gene, CDR1 is SQVTM and CDR2 is ANQGSEA. This CDR3 has 12 amino acids. V lost 7 bases to trimming and J lost 3 bases, with 10 bases between them. The CDR3 DNA is TGCAGCGCCGGAGGACATGGAAACACCATATATTTT. It yields the protein CSAGGHGNTIYF.

This clone was observed a handful of times. The rearrangement links TRBV27 to TRBJ1-1; D remains unclear. Trimming shortened V by 6 bases and J by 2 bases, and 16 bases separated the two germline ends. This CDR3 has 15 amino acids. CDR1 MNHEY and CDR2 SMNVEV come from the germline V gene (reference sequence). CDR3 bases: TGTGCCAGCAGACTAGGCCGTCTCCTCAACACTGAAGCTTTCTTT. Amino acids: CASRLGRLLNTEAFF.

The CDR3 loop reads CASSPRQRSNYGYTF. The CDR3 coding sequence is TGTGCCAGCAGCCCCCGGCAGCGTTCTAACTATGGCTACACCTTC. This rearrangement joins TRBV5-6 to TRBJ1-2; D unresolved. The CDR3 spans 15 residues. The germline gives CDR1 SGHDT, CDR2 YYEEEE. V gave up 4 bases and J gave up 0 bases, with 13 bases separating them.

The chain links TRBV2 to TRBJ1-5; D not certain. The germline V gene encodes CDR1 SNHLY and CDR2 FYNNEI. The CDR3 runs to 16 residues. V was clipped by 6 bases and J by 1 base, with 16 bases between them. The CDR3 loop reads CASREKGLGSNQPQHF. CDR3 nucleotide sequence: TGTGCCAGCAGGGAAAAAGGTCTAGGGAGCAATCAGCCCCAGCATTTT.

CDR3 nucleotide sequence: TGTGCTAGTGGTTTGGCCGGGATGCCCACTAATGAAAAACTGTTTTTT. Protein product: CASGLAGMPTNEKLFF. V is TRBV12-5 and J is TRBJ1-4; no definite D call. The CDR3 totals 16 residues. The germline CDR1 and CDR2 sequences are LGHNT and FRNRAP. Trimming left V 1 base short and J 2 bases short, with 11 bases between. Full variable domain (remainder filled in from reference TRBV12-5 and TRBJ1-4): DARVTQTPRHKVTEMGQEVTMRCQPILGHNTVFWYRQTMMQGLELLAYFRNRAPLDDSGMPKDRFSAEMPDATLATLKIQPSEPRDSAVYFCASGLAGMPTNEKLFFGSGTQLSVL.

The rearrangement uses TRBV19 and TRBJ2-7; D gene ambiguous. Germline V gene data show CDR1 as LNHDA and CDR2 as SQIVND (reference sequence). This CDR3 is built from 11 residues. V gave up 4 bases and J gave up 3 bases, with 4 bases separating them. The CDR3 DNA follows: TGTGCCAGTAGTAGCCACTACGAGCAGTACTTC. Translated: CASSSHYEQYF. The whole variable domain, remainder taken from reference TRBV19 and TRBJ2-7, is DGGITQSPKYLFRKEGQNVTLSCEQNLNHDAMYWYRQDPGQGLRLIYYSQIVNDFQKGDIAEGYSVSREKKESFPLTVTSAQKNPTAFYLCASSSHYEQYFGPGTRLTVT.

For this clone: One junction end does not reproduce the germline sequence, and a read error may be involved. The chain recombines TRBV15 with TRBJ1-6, with unresolved D. The CDR3 contains 13 residues. Germline lookup yields CDR1 LNHNV and CDR2 YYDKDF (reference sequence). In DNA form, the CDR3 reads TGTGCCACCAGCAGAGATGAAAGCCGCCCTGTCGAATTT. This codes for CATSRDESRPVEF. Filled out from reference TRBV15 and TRBJ1-6, the complete variable domain reads DAMVIQNPRYQVTQFGKPVTLSCSQTLNHNVMYWYQQKSSQAPKLLFHYYDKDFNNEADTPDNFQSRRPNTSFCFLDIRSPGLGDTAMYLCATSRDESRPVEFGNGTRLTVT.

The chain links TRBV5-4 to TRBJ2-1; weak D call: TRBD2 (7 bases). The V gene's germline CDR1 is SGHNT and CDR2 YYREEE (reference sequence). V dropped 4 bases and J dropped 3 bases, with 17 bases sitting between them. This CDR3 has 16 residues. CDR3: CASSQGGGLNYNEQFF. The CDR3 nucleotides read TGTGCCAGCAGCCAAGGGGGGGGACTAAACTACAATGAGCAGTTCTTC. Full variable domain (rest looked up from reference TRBV5-4 and TRBJ2-1): ETGVTQSPTHLIKTRGQQVTLRCSSQSGHNTVSWYQQALGQGPQFIFQYYREEENGRGNFPPRFSGLQFPNYSSELNVNALELDDSALYLCASSQGGGLNYNEQFFGPGTRLTVL.

V is TRBV2 and J is TRBJ2-6; D ambiguous. V lost 4 bases, J lost 0 bases, and 13 bases lay in between. The germline V gene has CDR1 SNHLY and CDR2 FYNNEI. This CDR3 has 17 residues. The DNA for the CDR3 is TGTGCCAGCAGTGGAATTGGGGTATACTCTGGGGCCAACGTCCTGACTTTC. Residues: CASSGIGVYSGANVLTF.

This chain joins TRBV7-2 and TRBJ2-3, with D possibly TRBD2 on 5 matching bases. The CDR3 is 14 amino acids. Germline values: CDR1 SGHTA, CDR2 FQGNSA. The V gene lost 2 bases and the J gene lost 3 bases, with 9 bases spanning the gap. DNA for the CDR3: TGTGCCAGCAGCTTAACTCGGGATACAGATACGCAGTATTTT. It specifies CASSLTRDTDTQYF.

The chain has TRBV28 and TRBJ2-2; 7 bases align to TRBD1. The trim removed 2 bases at V and 1 base at J, leaving 7 bases unmatched. The CDR3 has 17 amino acids. Germline loops: CDR1 MDHEN, CDR2 SYDVKM. CDR3 coding DNA: TGTGCCAGCAGTTTAGCCCGTCGACAGGGGAACACCGGGGAGCTGTTTTTT. Its protein is CASSLARRQGNTGELFF.

The chain uses TRBV13 and TRBJ2-3; TRBD2 matches 11 bases. Germline V gene lookup returns CDR1 PRHDT and CDR2 FYEKMQ (reference sequence). The CDR3 extends over 17 amino acids. The V and J ends lost 0 bases and 0 bases, in that order; junction bases with no gene match: 2. The CDR3 DNA follows: TGTGCCAGCAGCTTAGGGGCTAGCGGGGGGAGCACAGATACGCAGTATTTT. Protein product: CASSLGASGGSTDTQYF.

The rearrangement uses TRBV28 and TRBJ2-5, with 8 nucleotides matching TRBD2. V trimming: 4 bases; J trimming: 7 bases; junction bases outside the gene matches: 5. Germline V gene data show CDR1 as MDHEN and CDR2 as SYDVKM. The CDR3 extends over 13 amino acids. CDR3 loop: CASSSQTSGTQYF. CDR3 sequence (DNA): TGTGCCAGCAGTTCACAAACTAGCGGGACCCAGTACTTC.

This clone was detected a few times. CDR3 amino acids: CSVQQGWGMNTEAFF. Here the CDR3 DNA reads TGCAGCGTTCAACAGGGTTGGGGAATGAACACTGAAGCTTTCTTT. The J gene is TRBJ1-1, the V gene TRBV29-1; the D gene is possibly TRBD1 (6 bases). The CDR3 runs to 15 residues. The V end lost 5 bases, the J end lost 0 bases, and 16 bases lay between the germline ends. Per germline, CDR1 SQVTM and CDR2 ANQGSEA.

The V gene is TRBV11-2, the J gene TRBJ2-7; TRBD1 or TRBD2 may be the D gene (5 bases each). Between the trimmed V and J ends, which lost 1 base and 6 bases, there was a span of 16 bases. This CDR3 contains 15 residues. CDR1 is SGHAT, CDR2 FQNNGV, per germline. CDR3 residues: CASSLAPGPLGEQYF. CDR3 DNA sequence: TGTGCCAGCAGCTTAGCTCCGGGACCTCTGGGCGAGCAGTACTTC.

This chain links TRBV2 with TRBJ1-5, with TRBD1 matching over 7 bases. Looked up from germline, CDR1 is SNHLY and CDR2 is FYNNEI. The CDR3 consists of 18 residues. V lost 3 bases and J lost 1; bases outside the gene matches: 12. CDR3 bases: TGTGCCAGCAGTGACCTACGACAGGGTATTGGGAGCAATCAGCCCCAGCATTTT. It translates to CASSDLRQGIGSNQPQHF.

The rearrangement uses TRBV5-1 and TRBJ2-7; 8 nucleotides line up with TRBD1. Germline V gene data show CDR1 as SGHRS and CDR2 as YFSETQ. The CDR3 is 13 residues long. With V trimmed by 4 bases and J by 2 bases, 2 bases remained unmatched. The DNA of the CDR3 is TGCGCCAGCAGCGTGGGACAGGCCTACGAGCAGTACTTC. It is translated as CASSVGQAYEQYF.

The chain carries TRBV7-9 and TRBJ2-5; D gene ambiguous. Trimming shortened V by 2 bases and J by 2 bases, and 9 bases separated the two germline ends. This CDR3 comprises 14 residues. The germline V gene has CDR1 SEHNR and CDR2 FQNEAQ (reference sequence). The CDR3, as DNA: TGTGCCAGCAGCTTAATGGTCGAGCAAGAGACCCAGTACTTC. Its translation: CASSLMVEQETQYF.

The V call is TRBV28, the J call TRBJ1-4; D may be TRBD1 (5 bases). Trimming shortened V by 4 bases and J by 7 bases, and 16 bases separated the two germline ends. Germline values: CDR1 MDHEN, CDR2 SYDVKM. The CDR3 has 15 amino acids. The CDR3 DNA reads TGTGCCAGCAGTTCGAGGGGAGGGTCTGTTGAAAAACTGTTTTTT. Residues: CASSSRGGSVEKLFF.

The chain has TRBV2 and TRBJ2-1; 13 bases align to TRBD2. Germline assignment: CDR1 SNHLY and CDR2 FYNNEI. V was pared by 7 bases and J by 5 bases, with 11 bases of the junction left unmatched. The CDR3 loop spans 17 amino acids. The CDR3 is CASMGLAGLSGHNEQFF. CDR3 nucleotides: TGTGCCAGCATGGGACTAGCGGGGCTATCCGGCCACAATGAGCAGTTCTTC.